A selection of T cell receptor beta chains follows, all from one sample in a study of shared clonotypes between healthy human individuals. Data came from immunoSEQ multiplex PCR; TCRdb stores just in-frame clones and leaves some out. The table shows some 2 million clones, with approximately 94% occurring only once. Sequencing input: naive CD8+ T cells sorted from blood. Receptors were obtained from a man between 18 and 29 years old in good health. The CDR3 runs from the conserved cysteine through the conserved F or W. Fields, in order: CDR3 length, V gene, clone size, J gene, D gene, CDR3 DNA, CDR3 protein. D genes are given only for firm matches. Part of the rows lack a size; the others show once, few, many or a class for expanded clones.

16	TRBV9	-	TRBJ2-7	-	TGTGCCAGCAGCCCAACCTCGGACCGGCCCTCCTACGAGCAGTACTTC	CASSPTSDRPSYEQYF
12	TRBV29-1	-	TRBJ2-7	TRBD2	TGCAGCGTTGCGGGGGGAATCGGCGAGCAGTACTTC	CSVAGGIGEQYF
15	TRBV7-9	-	TRBJ2-1	-	TGTGCCAGCAGCTTAGCGGCGGGAATCGACAATGAGCAGTTCTTC	CASSLAAGIDNEQFF
13	TRBV30	-	TRBJ1-1	-	TGTGCCTGGAGCCGGGGGATCGGGACTGAAGCTTTCTTT	CAWSRGIGTEAFF
13	TRBV27	few	TRBJ1-5	-	TGTGCCAGCAGTCGAGTCGGCAATCAGCCCCAGCATTTT	CASSRVGNQPQHF
11	TRBV28	-	TRBJ1-2	TRBD1	TGTGCCAGCAGTCCAGGGGGTGGCTACACCTTC	CASSPGGGYTF
16	TRBV9	-	TRBJ2-2	-	TGTGCCAGCTACCGAAGGGGGGGTCCGAACACCGGGGAGCTGTTTTTT	CASYRRGGPNTGELFF
15	TRBV5-4	few	TRBJ2-7	TRBD1	TGTGCCAGCAGCTTGATGGGACAGCAGGTACACGAGCAGTACTTC	CASSLMGQQVHEQYF
15	TRBV6-5	-	TRBJ2-2	-	TGTGCCAGCAGTTACTCGAGGGTCAGGGCCGGGGAGCTGTTTTTT	CASSYSRVRAGELFF
22	TRBV7-8	-	TRBJ2-3	TRBD2	TGTGCCAGCAGTACCTTCCCCGGAACCGGGACTAGCGGGAGGGGCAGCACAGATACGCAGTATTTT	CASSTFPGTGTSGRGSTDTQYF
14	TRBV6-5	few	TRBJ2-7	TRBD2	TGTGCCAGCAGCCCGGGACTAGCGGGCTACGAGCAGTACTTC	CASSPGLAGYEQYF
15	TRBV11-2	-	TRBJ1-1	-	TGTGCCAGCAGCTTAGTGGCAGGGGTGAACACTGAAGCTTTCTTT	CASSLVAGVNTEAFF
14	TRBV19	-	TRBJ1-1	-	TGTGCCAGTAGTGCGAACAGGGACGAGACTGAAGCTTTCTTT	CASSANRDETEAFF
15	TRBV27	few	TRBJ2-7	TRBD1	TGTGCCAGCAGTTTATGGGGACAGGCTTCCTACGAGCAGTACTTC	CASSLWGQASYEQYF
15	TRBV6-9	-	TRBJ2-5	TRBD1	TGTGCCAGCAGTTATATCAGGACAGGGAAGAAGACCCAGTACTTC	CASSYIRTGKKTQYF
13	TRBV18	-	TRBJ2-7	-	TGTGCCAGCTCACCAGGAGGGGTCCACGAGCAGTACTTC	CASSPGGVHEQYF
11	TRBV7-9	once	TRBJ2-2	-	TGTGCCAGCAGCGTAATCGGGGAGCTGTTTTTT	CASSVIGELFF
13	TRBV7-9	-	TRBJ2-7	-	TGTGCCAGCAGCTTAGAGGGGGTCGACGAGCAGTACTTC	CASSLEGVDEQYF
16	TRBV6-6	-	TRBJ2-1	TRBD2	TGTGCCAGCAGTCTCCCCGGGCGGGAGGGCCCAGATGAGCAGTTCTTC	CASSLPGREGPDEQFF
15	TRBV28	-	TRBJ1-5	-	TGTGCCAGCAGTTTGTGGCAGAATAGCAATCAGCCCCAGCATTTT	CASSLWQNSNQPQHF
15	TRBV5-1	few	TRBJ2-7	TRBD2	TGCGCCAGCAGCTTGGAAGGGCTAGCGGGGCATGAGCAGTACTTC	CASSLEGLAGHEQYF
15	TRBV7-9	once	TRBJ2-1	-	TGTGCCAGCAGCCCCTATGGGGGGTTATACAATGAGCAGTTCTTC	CASSPYGGLYNEQFF
14	TRBV10-3	-	TRBJ1-1	TRBD1	TGTGCCATCAGTGCGCCCGACAGGGGCGCTGAAGCTTTCTTT	CAISAPDRGAEAFF
14	TRBV29-1	-	TRBJ1-2	TRBD1	TGCAGCGTTGAAGACAGGGGGCTCAACTATGGCTACACCTTC	CSVEDRGLNYGYTF
16	TRBV4-2	-	TRBJ2-2	-	TGTGCCAGCAGCCACCCACAGGGCGGGGACACCGGGGAGCTGTTTTTT	CASSHPQGGDTGELFF